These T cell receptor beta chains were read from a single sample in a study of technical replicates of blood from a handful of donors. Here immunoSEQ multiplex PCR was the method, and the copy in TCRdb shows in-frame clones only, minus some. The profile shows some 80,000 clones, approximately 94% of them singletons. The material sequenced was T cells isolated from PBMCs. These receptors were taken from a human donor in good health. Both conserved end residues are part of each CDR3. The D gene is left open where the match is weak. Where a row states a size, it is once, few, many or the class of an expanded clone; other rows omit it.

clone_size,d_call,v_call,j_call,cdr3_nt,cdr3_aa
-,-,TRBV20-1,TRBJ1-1,TGCAGTGCTAGTCCGGGGGAAGCTTTCTTT,CSASPGEAFF
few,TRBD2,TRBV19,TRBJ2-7,TGTGCCAGTAGTATTACTAGCGGGGTTTACGAGCAGTACTTC,CASSITSGVYEQYF
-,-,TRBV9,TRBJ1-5,TGTGCCAGCAGCAGTTATGGGGGCCCCAATCAGCCCCAGCATTTT,CASSSYGGPNQPQHF
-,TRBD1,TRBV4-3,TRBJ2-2,TGCGCCAGCAGCCAACCCCGGGACAGGCTTTTCACCGGGGAGCTGTTTTTT,CASSQPRDRLFTGELFF
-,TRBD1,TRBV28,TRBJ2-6,TGTGCCAGCACTTCCTGGGACAGGGGGCGTGGGGCCAACGTCCTGACTTTC,CASTSWDRGRGANVLTF
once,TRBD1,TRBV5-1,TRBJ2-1,TGCGCCAGCAGAGAACGACAGGGGGGGAATGAGCAGTTCTTC,CASRERQGGNEQFF
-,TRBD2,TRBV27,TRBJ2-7,TGTGCCAGCAGTTTATCCCCAGGACTAGCGGGAAAGGGAGCCCACGAGCAGTACTTC,CASSLSPGLAGKGAHEQYF
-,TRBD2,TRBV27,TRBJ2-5,TGTGCCAGCAGTCTAGCGGGAGTCCAAGAGACCCAGTACTTC,CASSLAGVQETQYF
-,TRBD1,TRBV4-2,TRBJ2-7,TGTGCCAGCAGCCAAGTTGGTCCGGGACAGGGTAACCACGAGCAGTACTTC,CASSQVGPGQGNHEQYF
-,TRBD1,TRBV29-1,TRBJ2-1,TGCAGCGTTGGGGACAGGGCGGGCTACAATGAGCAGTTCTTC,CSVGDRAGYNEQFF
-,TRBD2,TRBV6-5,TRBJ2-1,TGTGCCAGCAGTTACACTAGCGGGTCCTACAATGAGCAGTTCTTC,CASSYTSGSYNEQFF
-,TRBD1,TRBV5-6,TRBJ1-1,TGTGCCAGCAGCGGAGACAGGGAAGTTACTGAAGCTTTCTTT,CASSGDREVTEAFF
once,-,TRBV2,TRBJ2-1,TGTGCCAGCAGGATAGAGAATCACAATGAGCAGTTCTTC,CASRIENHNEQFF
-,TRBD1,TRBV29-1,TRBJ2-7,TGCAGCGTTGAAGGGCCCCTCAATCGGTGGACAGGCGCCTACGAGCAGTACTTC,CSVEGPLNRWTGAYEQYF
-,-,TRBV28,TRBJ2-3,TGTGCCAGCAACCCAGGGTTTATTGTGGATACGCAGTATTTT,CASNPGFIVDTQYF
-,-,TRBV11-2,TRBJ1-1,TGTGCCAGCAGCTCACAGGGTCTGGGCACTGAAGCTTTCTTT,CASSSQGLGTEAFF
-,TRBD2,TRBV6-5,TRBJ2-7,TGTGCCAGCAGCATAAGCGGGAGGGCCTCCTACGAGCAGTACTTC,CASSISGRASYEQYF
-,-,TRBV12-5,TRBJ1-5,TGTGCTAGTGGTTTGGTCGCAGGGCCAAGTCAGCCCCAGCATTTT,CASGLVAGPSQPQHF
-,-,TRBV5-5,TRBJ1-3,TGTGCCAGCAGCTTGATTCAGGGAACCTCTGGAAACACCATATATTTT,CASSLIQGTSGNTIYF
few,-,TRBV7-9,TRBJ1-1,TGTGCCAGCAGCTTAAGCGGCCTTGAAGCTTTCTTT,CASSLSGLEAFF
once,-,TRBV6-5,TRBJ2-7,TGTGCCAGCAGCACCTCGGACGAGCAGTACTTC,CASSTSDEQYF
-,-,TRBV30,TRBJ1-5,TGTGCCTGGAGTGTGGAATCGGGTCAGCCCCAGCATTTT,CAWSVESGQPQHF
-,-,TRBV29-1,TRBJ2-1,TGCAGCGTTGAGCGGGTTAACAATGAGCAGTTCTTC,CSVERVNNEQFF
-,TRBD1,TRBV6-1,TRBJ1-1,TGTGCCAGCAGTAGAGACAGGGTTTCGTCCGAAGCTTTCTTT,CASSRDRVSSEAFF
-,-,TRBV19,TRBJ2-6,TGTGCCAGTAGTAGTCACAGGGATTCCGGGGCCAACGTCCTGACTTTC,CASSSHRDSGANVLTF
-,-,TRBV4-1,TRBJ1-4,TGCGCCAGCAGCCAAGGGGGGGGTGAAGAAAAACTGTTTTTT,CASSQGGGEEKLFF
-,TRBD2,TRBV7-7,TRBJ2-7,TGTGCCAGCAGTCCCGGGGGGGGCAACGAGCAGTACTTC,CASSPGGGNEQYF
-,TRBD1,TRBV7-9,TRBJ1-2,TGTGCCAGCAGCTTAGGACAGGGGAATGGCTACACCTTC,CASSLGQGNGYTF
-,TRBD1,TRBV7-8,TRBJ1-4,TGTGCCAGCAGCTTAACCGGGACAGGGGGTGAAAAACTGTTTTTT,CASSLTGTGGEKLFF
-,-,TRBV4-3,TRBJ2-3,TGCGCCAGCAGCCAAGATACGGGTTACACAGATACGCAGTATTTT,CASSQDTGYTDTQYF
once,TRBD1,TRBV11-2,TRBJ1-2,TGTGCCAGCAGCTTAGACTCGACAGGGGGGAATGGCTACACCTTC,CASSLDSTGGNGYTF
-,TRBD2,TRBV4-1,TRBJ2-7,TGCGCCAGCAGCCCCGAAGGAGCGGGAGGGCCTAACGAGCAGTACTTC,CASSPEGAGGPNEQYF
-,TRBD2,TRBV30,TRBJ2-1,TGTGCCTGGAGTGTACGAACTAGCGGGAGGGCCGGGCAGTTCTTC,CAWSVRTSGRAGQFF
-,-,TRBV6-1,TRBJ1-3,TGTGCCAGCATGGGGAACAGGGAGGGAAACACCATATATTTT,CASMGNREGNTIYF
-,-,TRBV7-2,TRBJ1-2,TGTGCCAGCAGCTTAGCGGGGACACCTAACTATGGCTACACCTTC,CASSLAGTPNYGYTF
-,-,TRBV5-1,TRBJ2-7,TGCGCCAGCAGCTCCGGGAGCTCCTACGAGCAGTACTTC,CASSSGSSYEQYF
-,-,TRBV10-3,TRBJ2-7,TGTGCCATCAGCCGACACAGCGGTCACGAGCAGTACTTC,CAISRHSGHEQYF